A single sample is the source of the 14 T cell receptor beta chains below, sequenced in a study of blood T cells in healthy people across ages. For the second PCR, which ran for roughly 7 to 11 cycles, a sample-barcoded 5' primer and a J-beta primer mix were used. Each CDR3 protein is one row after TCRdb ran MiXCR on the 5' RACE reads. This sample has hundreds of thousands of distinct CDR3 sequences, with 45% to 70% found just once. The sample comprised blood. These TCRs come from a man aged 40-49 years in good health.

This clonotype was observed once. The chain combines TRBV2 with TRBJ2-5, with 11 bases matching TRBD1. Germline trimming cut 8 bases from V and 2 bases from J; bases unmatched to any gene: 7. The CDR3 sequence is 15 residues long. The germline V gene encodes CDR1 SNHLY and CDR2 FYNNEI. The CDR3 bases are TGTGCCAGCTTAGAGGACAGGGGGCCGCAAGAGACCCAGTACTTC. As protein: CASLEDRGPQETQYF. The full variable domain, rest sourced from reference TRBV2 and TRBJ2-5, is EPEVTQTPSHQVTQMGQEVILRCVPISNHLYFYWYRQILGQKVEFLVSFYNNEISEKSEIFDDQFSVERPDGSNFTLKIRSTKLEDSAMYFCASLEDRGPQETQYFGPGTRLLVL.

This clonotype occurred a few times. The CDR3 sequence is CASSSPRMETQYF. CDR3 nucleotide sequence: TGTGCCAGCAGTTCTCCCCGGATGGAGACCCAGTACTTC. The V gene is TRBV6-5, the J gene TRBJ2-5; D gene uncertain. CDR3 length equals 13 residues. V lost 4 bases, J lost 5 bases, and 11 bases lay in between. Germline V gene data show CDR1 as MNHEY and CDR2 as SVGAGI.

This clonotype showed up just a few times. The rearrangement links TRBV25-1 to TRBJ1-1; possible D gene TRBD1, 5 bases. The V end lost 6 bases, the J end lost 10 bases, and 18 bases lay between the germline ends. Germline assignment: CDR1 MGHDK and CDR2 SYGVNS. This CDR3 has 13 residues. The CDR3 DNA reads as TGTGCCAGCAGGGGAGCGGGGGAGGGTACAGCTTTCTTT. Protein sequence: CASRGAGEGTAFF.

The J gene is TRBJ1-2, the V gene TRBV20-1; 9 bases align to TRBD1. Germline V lookup: CDR1 DFQATT, CDR2 SNEGSKA (reference sequence). This CDR3 spans 14 amino acids. Germline trimming cut 1 base from V and 6 bases from J; bases unmatched to any gene: 6. CDR3 coding DNA: TGCAGTGCTAGAGTTGACAGGGGGGTCCATGGCTACACCTTC. Translating gives CSARVDRGVHGYTF.

The chain carries TRBV6-1 and TRBJ1-2; TRBD1 is a possible D gene (5 bases). This CDR3 comprises 12 residues. Germline values: CDR1 MNHNS, CDR2 SASEGT. V dropped 2 bases and J dropped 7 bases, with 8 bases sitting between them. The chain's CDR3 is CASSERGRGYTF. The CDR3 DNA follows: TGTGCCAGCAGTGAACGGGGACGTGGCTACACCTTC.

Regarding this clonotype: Relative to the germline gene, one junction end is altered; a read error may explain this. For the CDR3, the DNA is TGCAGTGCTCGAGAGGGTGGGCTATGGGAGCAGTACTTC. Translating it yields CSAREGGLWEQYF. J is TRBJ2-7 and V is TRBV20-1, with D possibly TRBD2 on 5 matching bases. This CDR3 has 13 amino acids. Germline CDR1 and CDR2: DFQATT and SNEGSKA (reference sequence).

The chain couples TRBV28 to TRBJ1-4; D not certain. The CDR3 covers 12 residues. V lost 6 bases to trimming and J lost 8 bases, with 10 bases between them. Per germline, CDR1 MDHEN and CDR2 SYDVKM. CDR3 bases: TGTGCCAGCAGCGCAGTTGGGGAAAAACTGTTTTTT. It is translated as CASSAVGEKLFF.

CDR3 loop: CAITEGGTAPYEQYF. In DNA, the CDR3 is TGTGCCATCACCGAGGGGGGCACCGCGCCCTACGAGCAGTACTTC. V is TRBV10-3 and J is TRBJ2-4, with D perhaps assigned TRBD1 or TRBD2 (6 bases each). The J call is in doubt because the DNA end fits TRBJ2-7 better. CDR1 and CDR2 from the germline V gene are ENHRY and SYGVKD. CDR3 length: 15 amino acids.

The V and J genes are TRBV29-1 and TRBJ1-2; the D is unclear. Trimming cost V 3 bases and J 2 bases, with 16 bases left between them. Per the germline V gene, CDR1 is SQVTM and CDR2 is ANQGSEA. CDR3 length: 15 amino acids. The CDR3 DNA reads TGCAGCGTTGAGAGTCAGCTCCAGACCAACTATGGCTACACCTTC. Translating it yields CSVESQLQTNYGYTF.

This clonotype has only a few counts. The rearrangement joins TRBV11-3 to TRBJ1-4, with 10 bases that match TRBD1. The CDR3 has 15 residues. Germline values: CDR1 SGHNT, CDR2 YENEEA. Trimming cost V 2 bases and J 7 bases; bases outside gene matches: 4. The CDR3 is CASSLTGTGVEKLFF. In nucleotides, the CDR3 is TGTGCCAGCAGCTTAACGGGGACAGGGGTTGAAAAACTGTTTTTT. The full variable domain, its missing parts supplied by reference TRBV11-3 and TRBJ1-4, is EAGVVQSPRYKIIEKKQPVAFWCNPISGHNTLYWYLQNLGQGPELLIRYENEEAVDDSQLPKDRFSAERLKGVDSTLKIQPAELGDSAVYLCASSLTGTGVEKLFFGSGTQLSVL.

The chain has TRBV7-3 and TRBJ2-1; D uncertain. The CDR3 consists of 12 residues. The V and J ends lost 5 bases and 2 bases respectively, with 4 bases between them. CDR1 SGHTA and CDR2 FQGTGA come from the germline V gene. CDR3 loop: CASSGAYNEQFF. DNA for the CDR3: TGTGCCAGCAGCGGGGCCTACAATGAGCAGTTCTTC.

This clonotype was counted a few times. The V and J genes are TRBV10-3 and TRBJ2-3; 9 bases line up with TRBD2. Germline CDR1 and CDR2: ENHRY and SYGVKD. With V trimmed by 6 bases and J by 1 base, 5 bases remained unmatched. The CDR3 has 15 residues. In DNA form, the CDR3 reads TGTGCCATCAGCGATAGCGGGAGAGGCACAGATACGCAGTATTTT. Amino acids: CAISDSGRGTDTQYF.

The chain employs TRBV6-5 and TRBJ2-7; D gene unclear. In germline, CDR1 is MNHEY, CDR2 SVGAGI. Trimming removed 1 base at V and 6 bases at J, with 7 bases between. The CDR3 contains 12 residues. The CDR3 region has the DNA TGTGCCAGCAGTTACTTCGGCTCCGAGCAGTACTTC. This codes for CASSYFGSEQYF.

The chain uses TRBV4-2 and TRBJ2-5, with 8 bases fitting TRBD2. The CDR3 totals 15 residues. The V segment lost 0 bases and the J segment 6 bases; nucleotides outside the gene matches: 6. Germline CDR1 reads LGHNA; CDR2 reads YNFKEQ. The CDR3 protein is CASSQDGTSRQTQYF. The CDR3 DNA is TGTGCCAGCAGCCAAGACGGGACTAGTCGGCAGACCCAGTACTTC.